The 20 T cell receptor beta chains below were found in one sample sequenced in a study of T cell responses to AZD1222 COVID-19 vaccine. Data came from immunoSEQ multiplex PCR; TCRdb stores just in-frame clones and leaves some out. The sample yields roughly 200,000 clones, approximately 86% seen once. The sequencing here drew on peripheral blood, taken on day 0 of AZD1222 vaccination. The receptor source for this set is an adult in good health.

The chain uses TRBV21-1 and TRBJ1-2. TRBV21-1 is given as a pseudogene. This CDR3 spans 15 amino acids. The CDR3 nucleotides are TGTGCCAGCAGCAAAGTTCTGATGGCTAACTATGGCTACACCTTC. Translating it yields CASSKVLMANYGYTF.

The table lists this clone with a count of one. The rearrangement links TRBV30 to TRBJ1-1; 7 nucleotides align to TRBD1. V lost 6 bases and J lost 5; bases outside the gene matches: 15. Germline V gene sequence: CDR1 GTSNPN, CDR2 SVGIG (reference sequence). The CDR3 has 15 residues. CDR3 region: CACWTGDFIGTEAFF. DNA for the CDR3: TGTGCCTGTTGGACAGGCGATTTTATCGGGACTGAAGCTTTCTTT.

V usage is TRBV28 and J usage is TRBJ1-4; perhaps TRBD1 as D (5 bases). This CDR3 is built from 17 residues. V lost 2 bases to trimming and J lost 3 bases, with 16 bases between them. The germline V gene encodes CDR1 MDHEN and CDR2 SYDVKM. The CDR3 DNA is TGTGCCAGCAGTTTAATCGGGACCCCGAACGCTAATGAAAAACTGTTTTTT. Translating it yields CASSLIGTPNANEKLFF.

The chain carries TRBV12-3 or TRBV12-4 and TRBJ1-2, with a tentative D call TRBD1 (5 bases). The CDR3 is 13 amino acids. Trimming cost V 6 bases and J 0 bases, with 8 bases left between them. The CDR3 region is CASSPTANYGYTF. The DNA for the CDR3 is TGTGCCAGCAGCCCGACAGCTAACTATGGCTACACCTTC.

The J gene is TRBJ1-1, the V gene TRBV18; no firm D call. Trimming removed 3 bases from V and 5 bases from J, with 10 bases in between. CDR3 length: 13 amino acids. CDR1 and CDR2 (germline): KGHSH, LQKENI. The CDR3 loop reads CASSPDGQTEAFF. The CDR3 nucleotides read TGTGCCAGCTCACCGGACGGGCAGACTGAAGCTTTCTTT.

The chain links TRBV20-1 to TRBJ2-7; 7 nucleotides agree with TRBD1. CDR1 and CDR2 from the germline V gene are DFQATT and SNEGSKA (reference sequence). Trimming at V came to 3 bases and at J to 9 bases, leaving 8 bases not matched to a gene. The CDR3 is made up of 12 amino acids. The CDR3 DNA follows: TGCAGTGCTAGTATGGCGACAGGGCCGCAGTACTTC. Protein: CSASMATGPQYF.

J is TRBJ1-2 and V is TRBV3-1 (or the pseudogene TRBV3-2); TRBD1 matches at 8 bases. CDR3 length: 13 amino acids. With V trimmed by 7 bases and J by 2 bases, 3 bases remained unmatched. The V gene's germline CDR1 is LGHDT and CDR2 YNNKEL (reference sequence). The CDR3 spells CASKGQANYGYTF. The CDR3 DNA sequence: TGTGCCAGCAAGGGACAGGCCAACTATGGCTACACCTTC.

This clone was seen once. This chain joins TRBV5-4 and TRBJ2-1; 16 bases agree with TRBD2. The germline CDR1 and CDR2 sequences are SGHNT and YYREEE (reference sequence). The CDR3 sequence is 19 residues long. V gave up 2 bases and J gave up 2 bases; unmatched junction bases: 7. The CDR3 bases are TGTGCCAGCAGCTTTCCGTCCGGGACTAGCGGGGGGGCCTACAATGAGCAGTTCTTC. Translated: CASSFPSGTSGGAYNEQFF. Full variable domain (rest looked up from reference TRBV5-4 and TRBJ2-1): ETGVTQSPTHLIKTRGQQVTLRCSSQSGHNTVSWYQQALGQGPQFIFQYYREEENGRGNFPPRFSGLQFPNYSSELNVNALELDDSALYLCASSFPSGTSGGAYNEQFFGPGTRLTVL.

The table lists this clone with a count of one. The V and J genes are TRBV6-5 and TRBJ1-5; 8 nucleotides agree with TRBD1. Germline trimming cut 6 bases from V and 4 bases from J; bases unmatched to any gene: 8. The CDR3 spans 15 residues. Germline CDR1 is MNHEY and CDR2 is SVGAGI. The CDR3 region is CASRQSGTGNQPQHF. In DNA, the CDR3 is TGTGCCAGCAGGCAGTCCGGGACAGGTAATCAGCCCCAGCATTTT.

The chain's CDR3 is CSVDSSGGETQYF. Here the CDR3 DNA reads TGCAGCGTTGATTCTAGCGGGGGGGAGACCCAGTACTTC. The chain uses TRBV29-1 and TRBJ2-5; 11 bases fit TRBD2. There are 13 residues in the CDR3. CDR1 SQVTM and CDR2 ANQGSEA come from the germline V gene. Losses at the gene ends were 3 bases for V and 5 bases for J; bases not matched to a gene: 2.

J is TRBJ1-3 and V is TRBV2; 7 positions agree with TRBD1. V shed 6 bases, J shed 3 bases, and the junction held 11 bases outside the gene matches. Germline V gene lookup returns CDR1 SNHLY and CDR2 FYNNEI. The CDR3 loop spans 16 amino acids. The CDR3 coding sequence is TGTGCCAGCAGCCAACTAGACAGGGTTGGTGGAAACACCATATATTTT. It yields the protein CASSQLDRVGGNTIYF.

The chain joins TRBV6-5 to TRBJ1-4, with a weak D call TRBD1 (5 bases). Germline V gene data show CDR1 as MNHEY and CDR2 as SVGAGI. Between the trimmed V and J ends, which lost 7 bases and 11 bases, there was a span of 20 bases. The CDR3 extends over 14 amino acids. As DNA, the CDR3 is TGTGCCAGCACCCCGACAGCCAGTATGAGTAAACTGTTTTTT. Translation gives CASTPTASMSKLFF.

The table lists this clone with a few counts. The gene calls are TRBV29-1 and TRBJ1-2, with D perhaps matching TRBD1 (6 bases). This CDR3 contains 13 residues. Germline CDR1 and CDR2: SQVTM and ANQGSEA. Trimming left V 4 bases short and J 4 bases short, with 13 bases between. The CDR3 is CSVGGGPGYGYTF. The CDR3, as DNA: TGCAGCGTTGGTGGGGGCCCTGGCTATGGCTACACCTTC. Complete variable domain (other parts from reference TRBV29-1 and TRBJ1-2): SAVISQKPSRDICQRGTSLTIQCQVDSQVTMMFWYRQQPGQSLTLIATANQGSEATYESGFVIDKFPISRPNLTFSTLTVSNMSPEDSSIYLCSVGGGPGYGYTFGSGTRLTVV.

V gene TRBV6-6 combines with J gene TRBJ1-3; TRBD1 aligns across 7 bases. Germline CDR1 MNHNY, CDR2 SVGAGI (reference sequence). This CDR3 has 16 residues. Unmatched junction bases numbered 10, after V lost 6 bases and J lost 2 bases. In nucleotides, the CDR3 is TGTGCCAGCAGCTTCAACCGACAGGGAACTGGAAACACCATATATTTT. It yields the protein CASSFNRQGTGNTIYF.

The chain joins TRBV9 to TRBJ2-7; 11 nucleotides agree with TRBD2. The V gene end was trimmed by 0 bases and the J gene end by 3 bases; junction bases not matched to a gene: 5. Germline CDR1 is SGDLS and CDR2 is YYNGEE. The CDR3 spans 16 residues. CDR3 residues: CASSVASGGPLYEQYF. The CDR3 DNA sequence: TGTGCCAGCAGCGTAGCTAGCGGGGGGCCCCTCTACGAGCAGTACTTC.

The CDR3 reads CASSLQGGNAEAFF. The CDR3 nucleotides read TGTGCCAGCAGTTTACAGGGGGGAAACGCTGAAGCTTTCTTT. V is TRBV28 and J is TRBJ1-1; 7 bases align to TRBD1. The length of the CDR3 is 14 residues. Trimming took 2 bases from V and 6 from J; bases not matched to a gene: 6. Germline CDR1 reads MDHEN; CDR2 reads SYDVKM.

This sequence joins TRBV30 and TRBJ2-3; either TRBD1 or TRBD2 may fit D (5 bases each). V was trimmed by 4 bases and J by 2 bases, leaving 13 bases between them. The CDR3 loop spans 14 amino acids. The germline gives CDR1 GTSNPN, CDR2 SVGIG (reference sequence). The CDR3 reads CAWTGQGYTDTQYF. CDR3 DNA sequence: TGTGCCTGGACGGGGCAGGGATACACAGATACGCAGTATTTT.

The V and J genes are TRBV6-1 and TRBJ1-3; no reliable D call. Germline V lookup: CDR1 MNHNS, CDR2 SASEGT. This CDR3 contains 15 residues. Trimming removed 2 bases at V and 0 bases at J, with 8 bases between. The CDR3 protein is CASSEQRFSGNTIYF. Here the CDR3 DNA reads TGTGCCAGCAGTGAACAGAGATTCTCTGGAAACACCATATATTTT.

This sequence joins TRBV6-6 and TRBJ2-7, with TRBD1 as a possible D gene (5 bases). The length of the CDR3 is 14 residues. Germline CDR1 is MNHNY and CDR2 is SVGAGI (reference sequence). Deletions cut 6 bases from V and 2 bases from J, with 14 bases between. The DNA for the CDR3 is TGTGCCAGCAGCCTACAGGCAGTCGCCTACGAGCAGTACTTC. Translated, it gives CASSLQAVAYEQYF.

J is TRBJ1-4 and V is TRBV3-1 (or the pseudogene TRBV3-2), with D possibly matching TRBD1 (6 bases). CDR1 is LGHDT and CDR2 is YNNKEL in the germline V gene (reference sequence). V was clipped by 4 bases and J by 4 bases, with 13 bases between them. This CDR3 has 15 amino acids. The CDR3 sequence is CASSPTRGNNEKLFF. CDR3 sequence (DNA): TGTGCCAGCAGCCCGACCAGGGGTAATAATGAAAAACTGTTTTTT.